This entry describes one T cell receptor (beta chain). Its target antigen remains unknown. The input lacks base qualities; no much larger clone sits a single base away. The protocol used for the library was the immunoSEQ multiplex PCR assay. The table comes from immuneACCESS by way of TCRdb, which keeps in-frame sequences with V and J called. Part of the clones is missing from these tables; in studies checked, under half for an unresolved V gene and the rest for unknown reasons. The sample has fewer than 200,000 clones on record, just over 95% of them singletons. Of the sample, just over 1% falls within the top ten clones. These data originate in a study of control samples from healthy donors and cancer patients (dated by TCRdb to between 2020 and 2021). Trimmed from V: 4 bases; trimmed from J: 2 bases; junction bases lacking a gene match: 8. CDR1 and CDR2 are drawn from the germline V gene (reference sequence): LNHDA, SQIVND. Including the terminal cysteine and phenylalanine, the CDR3 comprises 15 residues. The only DNA kept is the CDR3, 45 bases in frame from the first base.

The material sequenced was blood. The source of this sequence is a woman in her twenties or thirties in good health. The chain is made from TRBV19 and TRBJ2-7, with 7 bases in between that match TRBD1. CDR3 region: CASSSLNRGPYEQYF. The DNA reads as follows: TGTGCCAGTAGTAGCCTGAACAGGGGCCCCTACGAGCAGTACTTC.